This note documents a single T cell receptor (beta chain) sequence. There are 15 residues in the CDR3. Germline loops: CDR1 SGHTA, CDR2 FQGNSA. Trimming cost V 5 bases and J 11 bases; bases outside gene matches: 9. In the authors' methods: Amplifying reference gene primers gave estimates of nucleated cell counts. Some clones are missing from TCRdb's copy, which holds only in-frame ones; the method was immunoSEQ multiplex PCR. That table gives V, J and clone size, and the DNA gave D and trimming. This table has approximately 50,000 clones, around 86% appearing once. The source of the sample is a study of blood T cell repertoires in COVID-19. Study background: Donors in the United States, Italy and Spain gave samples during acute or convalescent COVID-19. The analysed material was cDNA or gDNA that came from T cells, B-cell-depleted T cells, or PBMCs.

This rearrangement joins TRBV7-2 to TRBJ1-6; 10 nucleotides line up with TRBD1. The sequence came from a human donor in a cohort sampled during active COVID-19. The sequenced sample was peripheral blood. Here the CDR3 DNA reads TGTGCCAGCAGCCTACGACAGGGGGCGCGGGCACCCCTCCACTTT. This encodes CASSLRQGARAPLHF.